The entry that follows covers one T cell receptor beta chain sequence. Its matching antigen is unknown. This CDR3 region has 14 residues. CDR1 SNHLY and CDR2 FYNNEI come from the germline V gene. Losses at the gene ends were 6 bases for V and 8 bases for J; bases not matched to a gene: 8. This sample was taken from a study of shared clonotypes between healthy human individuals. Regarding the study as a whole: The rarefaction results pointed to incomplete sorted-subset sequencing despite large depth.

The data were produced by immunoSEQ multiplex PCR, yet TCRdb's version contains in-frame clones alone and is incomplete. Here the sample spans millions of clones, over 85% being singletons. V usage is TRBV2 and J usage is TRBJ2-1, with 9 bases identical to TRBD2. What was sequenced was naive CD4+ T cells from PBMCs. Subset denoted: CD45RA+ positively selected. This receptor was identified in a man aged 18 to 35 in good health. Some clones in this sample may be carry-over from other donors' samples. CDR3 sequence reads: CASRLAGLVHEQFF. DNA for the CDR3: TGTGCCAGCAGACTAGCGGGCCTGGTCCATGAGCAGTTCTTC.